This T cell receptor beta chain was sequenced for a study of beta chain features in type 1 diabetes. The isolated RNA, all of it, was reverse transcribed, so expressed TCRB transcripts were what got sequenced. The protocol was immunoSEQ multiplex PCR, while the TCRdb copy is restricted to in-frame clones and leaves out a portion. Of 600,000 or so clones listed, over 12% are singletons. As concerns this clone: The antigen remains unidentified.

The germline gives CDR1 MNHNS, CDR2 SASEGT. The length of the CDR3 is 18 residues. V was pared by 0 bases and J by 0 bases, with 14 bases between. Study-wide points: TCRB CDR3s from Type 1 diabetes patients were moderately but significantly shorter in all four CD4+ subsets.

The origin of this receptor is a young man with type 1 diabetes. The sequenced sample was naive CD4+ T cells from blood. The V and J genes are TRBV6-1 and TRBJ2-2; no clear D gene. The CDR3 loop reads CASSEALTAVPNTGELFF. The CDR3, as DNA: TGTGCCAGCAGTGAAGCGCTCACGGCAGTTCCGAACACCGGGGAGCTGTTTTTT.